These 21 T cell receptor beta chains share one sample of origin, sequenced in a study of T cells in narcolepsy. The data were produced by immunoSEQ multiplex PCR, yet TCRdb's version contains in-frame clones alone and is incomplete. Seen here are nearly 35,000 clones, approximately 80% observed once, and the top ten hold around 1%. What was sequenced was memory (CD45RA-) CD4+ T cells from blood. These TCRs come from a human donor in good health.

This clone was counted between two and nine times. V gene TRBV5-1 combines with J gene TRBJ2-4, with a weak D call TRBD1 (6 bases). Trimming removed 4 bases at V and 9 bases at J, with 20 bases between. The V gene's germline CDR1 is SGHRS and CDR2 YFSETQ. The CDR3 consists of 15 residues. CDR3 protein: CASSMDIQGRSIQYF. CDR3 bases: TGCGCCAGCAGCATGGATATTCAGGGGAGAAGCATTCAGTACTTC.

This clone was recorded a few times. This specimen includes other DNA sequences encoding the same CDR3. The genes are TRBV6-6 and TRBJ1-6, with 7 bases aligning to TRBD1. Germline V CDR1 and CDR2: MNHNY, SVGAGI (reference sequence). The CDR3 length is 15 residues. J was trimmed by 7 bases and V by 0 bases; bases with no gene match: 3. The CDR3 DNA follows: TGTGCCAGCAGTTACTCGAGGGACAGCAATTCACCCCTCCACTTT. Its protein is CASSYSRDSNSPLHF.

The rearrangement links TRBV2 to TRBJ2-7, with 7 bases that match TRBD1. The CDR3 contains 16 residues. The V gene's germline CDR1 is SNHLY and CDR2 FYNNEI. J gave up 3 bases and V 2 bases, and 10 bases lay outside the gene matches. The CDR3 spells CASSEFGRQGVYEQYF. Written as DNA, the CDR3 is TGTGCCAGCAGTGAATTTGGCCGGCAGGGGGTCTACGAGCAGTACTTC.

This clone has only one observation. The chain combines TRBV6-1 with TRBJ2-3; D remains ambiguous. The V gene lost 2 bases and the J gene lost 6 bases, with 12 bases spanning the gap. The CDR3 runs to 14 residues. Looked up from germline, CDR1 is MNHNS and CDR2 is SASEGT. The DNA for the CDR3 is TGTGCCAGCAGTGAAACTGGATCCACTGATACGCAGTATTTT. Protein: CASSETGSTDTQYF.

The chain uses TRBV7-3 and TRBJ2-2; TRBD1 matches 10 bases. J lost 6 bases, V lost 5 bases, and 9 bases had no gene match. Germline loops: CDR1 SGHTA, CDR2 FQGTGA. CDR3 length: 16 amino acids. CDR3 DNA sequence: TGTGCCAGCAGCCCATCGACAGGGGGCTTCGCCGGGGAGCTGTTTTTT. This sequence encodes CASSPSTGGFAGELFF. Full variable domain (rest looked up from reference TRBV7-3 and TRBJ2-2): GAGVSQTPSNKVTEKGKYVELRCDPISGHTALYWYRQSLGQGPEFLIYFQGTGAADDSGLPNDRFFAVRPEGSVSTLKIQRTERGDSAVYLCASSPSTGGFAGELFFGEGSRLTVL.

The chain recombines TRBV5-1 with TRBJ2-1, with TRBD2 as a possible D gene (6 bases). Trimming removed 0 bases from V and 5 bases from J, with 12 bases in between. The CDR3 is 15 residues long. Per germline, CDR1 SGHRS and CDR2 YFSETQ. CDR3 sequence (DNA): TGCGCCAGCAGCTTGGGGCTAGCGACACACAATGAGCAGTTCTTC. Translating gives CASSLGLATHNEQFF.

This chain uses TRBV5-6 with TRBJ2-7; 8 bases align to TRBD1. The CDR3 spans 11 residues. In germline, CDR1 is SGHDT, CDR2 YYEEEE. Trimming at V came to 4 bases and at J to 9 bases, leaving 3 bases not matched to a gene. The chain's CDR3 is CASSNRGRQYF. Written as DNA, the CDR3 is TGTGCCAGCAGCAACAGGGGGAGGCAGTACTTC.

This clone was counted only a few times. This chain uses TRBV10-3 with TRBJ1-1; D perhaps matches TRBD1 (5 bases). Trimming removed 7 bases from V and 1 base from J, with 10 bases in between. The CDR3 totals 13 residues. The germline gives CDR1 ENHRY, CDR2 SYGVKD. The CDR3 spells CAINGGQNTEAFF. Here the CDR3 DNA reads TGTGCCATCAATGGGGGTCAGAACACTGAAGCTTTCTTT.

The chain recombines TRBV19 with TRBJ2-7; TRBD1 matches 10 bases. After removal of 5 bases from V and 5 bases from J, the junction contained 6 bases not matched to a gene. Germline CDR1 is LNHDA and CDR2 is SQIVND (reference sequence). This CDR3 comprises 14 residues. CDR3 amino acids: CASSFQGTGDEQYF. CDR3 nucleotide sequence: TGTGCCAGTAGTTTCCAAGGGACAGGGGACGAGCAGTACTTC.

This clone was detected only a few times. The chain links TRBV5-6 to TRBJ2-7; maybe TRBD1 (6 bases). This CDR3 is built from 14 residues. The V gene's germline CDR1 is SGHDT and CDR2 YYEEEE. Trimming left V 0 bases short and J 6 bases short, with 13 bases between. The CDR3: CASSLVAGAGEQYF. The CDR3 nucleotides are TGTGCCAGCAGCTTGGTTGCAGGGGCCGGCGAGCAGTACTTC. The variable domain in full, with the rest retrieved from reference TRBV5-6 and TRBJ2-7, is DAGVTQSPTHLIKTRGQQVTLRCSPKSGHDTVSWYQQALGQGPQFIFQYYEEEERQRGNFPDRFSGHQFPNYSSELNVNALLLGDSALYLCASSLVAGAGEQYFGPGTRLTVT.

The chain has TRBV5-1 and TRBJ2-7, with D tentatively TRBD1 (6 bases). Germline-derived CDR1 and CDR2 are SGHRS and YFSETQ. The CDR3 has 15 residues. V shed 1 base and J shed 5 bases, with 16 bases lying between them. CDR3 sequence (DNA): TGCGCCAGCAGCTTGAATGGTGGCAGGGGAAACGAGCAGTACTTC. Translation: CASSLNGGRGNEQYF. Full variable domain (missing parts from reference TRBV5-1 and TRBJ2-7): KAGVTQTPRYLIKTRGQQVTLSCSPISGHRSVSWYQQTPGQGLQFLFEYFSETQRNKGNFPGRFSGRQFSNSRSEMNVSTLELGDSALYLCASSLNGGRGNEQYFGPGTRLTVT.

This chain uses TRBV7-9 with TRBJ2-5; D is ambiguous. The CDR3 contains 10 residues. Germline V CDR1 and CDR2: SEHNR, FQNEAQ (reference sequence). Deletions cut 5 bases from V and 4 bases from J, with 2 bases between. CDR3 DNA: TGTGCCAGCAGCCGAGAGACCCAGTACTTC. Its protein is CASSRETQYF.

The gene calls are TRBV5-3 and TRBJ2-7; D gene uncertain. TRBV5-3 falls under the ORF class, with uncertain function. Trimming took 1 base from V and 4 from J, leaving 3 bases between them. The CDR3 length is 11 residues. The DNA of the CDR3 is TGTGCCAGAAGCTTGTTGTACGAGCAGTACTTC. Protein product: CARSLLYEQYF.

V usage is TRBV2 and J usage is TRBJ1-4, with 10 bases fitting TRBD1. CDR1 is SNHLY and CDR2 is FYNNEI in the germline V gene. The CDR3 has 15 amino acids. With V trimmed by 8 bases and J by 3 bases, 6 bases remained unmatched. The CDR3 reads CASPRDRGSNEKLFF. The CDR3 nucleotides are TGTGCCAGCCCCCGGGACAGGGGTTCTAATGAAAAACTGTTTTTT.

This sequence joins TRBV27 and TRBJ1-2; 10 bases agree with TRBD1. Germline CDR1 reads MNHEY; CDR2 reads SMNVEV (reference sequence). V dropped 4 bases and J dropped 4; count of bases not matched to a gene: 9. This CDR3 region has 16 residues. The CDR3 reads CASSSRQGASPYGYTF. As DNA, the CDR3 is TGTGCCAGCAGTTCCCGACAGGGGGCCTCCCCCTATGGCTACACCTTC.

The sample holds one count of this clone. The V and J genes are TRBV4-2 and TRBJ2-3; 7 bases fit TRBD2. CDR1 is LGHNA, CDR2 YNFKEQ, per germline. This CDR3 comprises 16 residues. V shed 1 base, J shed 3 bases, and the junction held 7 bases outside the gene matches. The CDR3 spells CASSQGRTRSTDTQYF. The DNA for the CDR3 is TGTGCCAGCAGCCAAGGTAGGACTAGATCTACAGATACGCAGTATTTT.

V is TRBV13 and J is TRBJ1-2, with 10 positions matching TRBD1. The CDR3 is 18 residues long. The trim removed 5 bases at V and 6 bases at J, leaving 18 bases unmatched. Germline V lookup: CDR1 PRHDT, CDR2 FYEKMQ (reference sequence). CDR3: CASSTPSWDRGKFHGYTF. CDR3 bases: TGTGCCAGCAGCACTCCCTCCTGGGACAGGGGAAAATTCCATGGCTACACCTTC.

CDR3 coding DNA: TGCGCCAGCAGCTTAACAGGGGACTGGGGCGAGCAGTACTTC. As protein: CASSLTGDWGEQYF. V is TRBV5-1 and J is TRBJ2-5; D may be TRBD1 (7 bases). Gene TRBJ2-7 matches the end of the DNA better, so the J call may be wrong. Per germline, CDR1 SGHRS and CDR2 YFSETQ. The CDR3 spans 14 residues.

This chain connects TRBV7-9 to TRBJ1-2, with D uncertain. Germline assignment: CDR1 SEHNR and CDR2 FQNEAQ (reference sequence). CDR3 length: 11 residues. V was clipped by 5 bases and J by 5 bases, with 6 bases between them. CDR3 coding DNA: TGTGCCAGCAGCCTCCAATATGGCTACACCTTC. It translates to CASSLQYGYTF.

This chain links TRBV6-5 with TRBJ2-1, with no clear D. The germline V and J ends were trimmed by 7 bases and 5 bases, with 6 bases remaining between them. This CDR3 has 11 amino acids. CDR1 and CDR2 from the germline V gene are MNHEY and SVGAGI. The CDR3 loop reads CASTAHNEQFF. The DNA for the CDR3 is TGTGCCAGCACGGCCCACAATGAGCAGTTCTTC.

This sequence joins TRBV7-6 and TRBJ2-7; D uncertain. The CDR3 covers 13 residues. The germline V gene encodes CDR1 SGHVS and CDR2 FNYEAQ. Trimming removed 0 bases at V and 0 bases at J, with 3 bases between. The CDR3 region is CASSLALSYEQYF. In DNA form, the CDR3 reads TGTGCCAGCAGCTTAGCCCTCTCCTACGAGCAGTACTTC.